This TCR beta chain was documented in a study of T cell changes during pregnancy in multiple sclerosis (dated by TCRdb to the late 2010s). Context from the whole study: Changes in the T cell repertoire over the course of pregnancy were examined in this study in women with multiple sclerosis.

The library was prepared using the immunoSEQ multiplex PCR assay. TCRdb mirrors the immuneACCESS table, restricted to in-frame sequences. Some clones are absent from its copies; in checked studies, under half trace to an unresolved V gene, and the reason for the others is unknown. The sample has about 80,000 clones on record, about 90% of them singletons. 1.4% of the sample is in the top ten clones. V loses 1 base of germline sequence and J loses 3 bases, and the interval between the two ends is 10 bases. As encoded in the germline V gene, CDR1 is MGHRA while CDR2 is YSYEKL. CDR3 length: 15 amino acids, cysteine to phenylalanine. Solely the CDR3 DNA is kept, with 45 bases framed from the first base. Concerning this clone itself: Its antigen has not been determined. Per-base qualities were not stored, and no clone one base away is much larger.

The V gene is TRBV4-1 and the J gene is TRBJ2-1; no D gene can be assigned with confidence. The TCR was taken from a female donor with multiple sclerosis, enrolled in a pregnancy study. The source material was peripheral blood, sampled before pregnancy. The nucleotide sequence reads TGCGCCAGCAGCCAAGTTTTAGTGTTCTACAATGAGCAGTTCTTC. This translates into CASSQVLVFYNEQFF.